One sample yielded the 20 T cell receptor beta chains listed below, sequenced in a study of neoadjuvant anti-PD-1 for oral cavity cancer. Time point denoted: after neoadjuvant nivolumab, at surgical resection. Method: immunoSEQ multiplex PCR; TCRdb's copy keeps in-frame clones and lacks some. The sample lists around 8,900 clones; 70% were seen once. The source was PBMCs, collected after nivolumab (anti-PD-1) treatment. These receptors were collected from a person between 40 and 79 years old with oral cavity squamous cell carcinoma.

J is TRBJ2-2 and V is TRBV6-5; D is tentatively TRBD1 or TRBD2 (5 bases each). Deletions cut 4 bases from V and 6 bases from J, with 12 bases between. This CDR3 is built from 14 residues. CDR1 MNHEY and CDR2 SVGAGI come from the germline V gene. CDR3 DNA sequence: TGTGCCAGCAGTTCCGGGACCCGCCCCGGGGAGCTGTTTTTT. Protein: CASSSGTRPGELFF.

A few counts support this clone. The V and J genes are TRBV6-6 and TRBJ2-4; D possibly corresponds to TRBD1 (6 bases). Per germline, CDR1 MNHNY and CDR2 SVGAGI (reference sequence). With 6 bases removed from V and 1 base from J, the gap between germline ends came to 13 bases. The length of the CDR3 is 15 residues. For the CDR3, the DNA is TGTGCCAGCAGCTCCTTCACAGGGGCCAAAAACATTCAGTACTTC. It yields the protein CASSSFTGAKNIQYF.

The chain is built from TRBV19 and TRBJ2-5; TRBD2 is a possible D gene (5 bases). V was trimmed by 4 bases and J by 0 bases, leaving 15 bases between them. Germline V gene lookup returns CDR1 LNHDA and CDR2 SQIVND (reference sequence). The length of the CDR3 is 16 residues. Here the CDR3 reads CASSSPSGRNQETQYF. The CDR3, as DNA: TGTGCCAGTAGTAGCCCCAGCGGACGGAACCAAGAGACCCAGTACTTC.

CDR3 amino acids: CASSLGDNEQFF. The DNA of the CDR3 is TGTGCCAGCAGCTTGGGAGACAATGAGCAGTTCTTC. The chain carries TRBV5-6 and TRBJ2-1, with D hard to call. The CDR3 has 12 residues. Germline CDR1 and CDR2: SGHDT and YYEEEE. V was cut by 0 bases and J by 5 bases, with 3 bases left in between.

This clone was counted between two and nine times. The V gene is TRBV6-1, the J gene TRBJ2-7; 9 bases are a match to TRBD1. Trimming at V came to 4 bases and at J to 3 bases, leaving 1 base not matched to a gene. The CDR3 runs 13 residues. CDR1 is MNHNS, CDR2 SASEGT, per germline. CDR3 sequence: CASSVDRGYEQYF. The CDR3, as DNA: TGTGCCAGCAGTGTGGACAGGGGCTACGAGCAGTACTTC.

This chain uses TRBV5-1 with TRBJ2-1, with TRBD2 matching over 8 bases. V lost 0 bases, J lost 4 bases, and 6 bases stayed unmatched. The germline gives CDR1 SGHRS, CDR2 YFSETQ. The CDR3 extends over 16 amino acids. The CDR3 region is CASSLAGGASYNEQFF. The CDR3 nucleotides read TGCGCCAGCAGCTTGGCCGGGGGGGCTTCGTACAATGAGCAGTTCTTC.

This chain joins TRBV2 and TRBJ2-1, with D possibly matching TRBD1 (5 bases). The V gene's germline CDR1 is SNHLY and CDR2 FYNNEI. The CDR3 is made up of 17 amino acids. The germline V and J ends were trimmed by 4 bases and 5 bases, with 21 bases remaining between them. CDR3 coding DNA: TGTGCCAGCAGTGGAAGGGGATGGGGCAGGGTGGACAATGAGCAGTTCTTC. The encoded protein is CASSGRGWGRVDNEQFF.

The CDR3 sequence: CASSLGDTGELFF. The CDR3 DNA follows: TGTGCCAGCAGCTTAGGGGACACCGGGGAGCTGTTTTTT. This chain joins TRBV7-9 and TRBJ2-2; D is ambiguous. The CDR3 runs to 13 residues. The germline gives CDR1 SEHNR, CDR2 FQNEAQ (reference sequence). Trimming took off 1 base at V and 3 bases at J, with 3 bases between the two ends. The whole variable domain, filled in from reference TRBV7-9 and TRBJ2-2, reads DTGVSQNPRHKITKRGQNVTFRCDPISEHNRLYWYRQTLGQGPEFLTYFQNEAQLEKSRLLSDRFSAERPKGSFSTLEIQRTEQGDSAMYLCASSLGDTGELFFGEGSRLTVL.

This clone was seen more than once but under ten times. J is TRBJ1-4 and V is TRBV20-1; D gene ambiguous. V gave up 3 bases and J gave up 8 bases, with 4 bases separating them. The germline V gene has CDR1 DFQATT and CDR2 SNEGSKA (reference sequence). This CDR3 is built from 10 residues. CDR3 sequence (DNA): TGCAGTGCTAGGGGGGAAAAACTGTTTTTT. It codes for CSARGEKLFF.

CDR3 protein: CASSSVGQGDQETQYF. As DNA, the CDR3 is TGTGCCAGCAGCTCCGTCGGGCAGGGTGACCAAGAGACCCAGTACTTC. J is TRBJ2-5 and V is TRBV5-6; D possibly corresponds to TRBD1 (5 bases). Per germline, CDR1 SGHDT and CDR2 YYEEEE. This CDR3 is 16 amino acids long. V lost 3 bases to trimming and J lost 0 bases, with 15 bases between them.

This clone appeared once. The chain has TRBV7-2 and TRBJ1-1, with a weak D call TRBD1 (6 bases). CDR3 length: 14 amino acids. V was shortened by 0 bases and J by 3 bases, with 8 bases between the two germline ends. Germline V gene lookup returns CDR1 SGHTA and CDR2 FQGNSA. The CDR3 region is CASSLASGDTEAFF. CDR3 nucleotides: TGTGCCAGCAGCTTAGCGTCAGGGGACACTGAAGCTTTCTTT.

The chain combines TRBV11-2 with TRBJ2-1, with 9 bases that match TRBD2. The CDR3 contains 16 residues. V trimming: 2 bases; J trimming: 4 bases; junction bases outside the gene matches: 6. The germline gives CDR1 SGHAT, CDR2 FQNNGV. As DNA, the CDR3 is TGTGCCAGCAGCTTACGCGGGGGGGCCGGGTACAATGAGCAGTTCTTC. Encoded protein: CASSLRGGAGYNEQFF.

The chain links TRBV7-8 to TRBJ2-2; 7 bases line up with TRBD2. Germline V CDR1 and CDR2: SGHVS, FQNEAQ. V dropped 0 bases and J dropped 1; count of bases not matched to a gene: 2. The CDR3 extends over 16 amino acids. CDR3 sequence: CASSLARGKNTGELFF. The DNA of the CDR3 is TGTGCCAGCAGCTTAGCGCGGGGGAAGAACACCGGGGAGCTGTTTTTT.

This chain links TRBV6-4 with TRBJ2-3, with D tentatively TRBD2 (5 bases). CDR3 length: 15 residues. V lost 6 bases, J lost 3 bases, and 16 bases lay in between. Germline loops: CDR1 MRHNA, CDR2 SNTAGT. The CDR3 DNA is TGTGCCAGCAGCCGGGGTACATACTCGACAGATACGCAGTATTTT. This gives the protein CASSRGTYSTDTQYF.

This clone was counted only a few times. This chain joins TRBV9 and TRBJ1-2, with a tentative D call TRBD1 (6 bases). Germline CDR1 and CDR2: SGDLS and YYNGEE. V lost 3 bases and J lost 5, with 11 bases in between. CDR3 length equals 13 residues. CDR3 DNA sequence: TGTGCCAGCAGCGGTTCAGGGGAATATGGCTACACCTTC. It encodes CASSGSGEYGYTF. Based on the CDR3 plus reference TRBV9 and TRBJ1-2, the full variable domain is DSGVTQTPKHLITATGQRVTLRCSPRSGDLSVYWYQQSLDQGLQFLIQYYNGEERAKGNILERFSAQQFPDLHSELNLSSLELGDSALYFCASSGSGEYGYTFGSGTRLTVV.

The chain links TRBV30 to TRBJ1-2; weak D call: TRBD1 (5 bases). The CDR3 extends over 18 amino acids. Germline V gene sequence: CDR1 GTSNPN, CDR2 SVGIG (reference sequence). Trimming shortened V by 0 bases and J by 0 bases, and 20 bases separated the two germline ends. The DNA of the CDR3 is TGTGCCTGGAGTGTACTAGACCGGGGGTCTGGCGCTAACTATGGCTACACCTTC. Its protein is CAWSVLDRGSGANYGYTF.

This clone was detected a few times. The CDR3 region has the DNA TGTGCCAGCAAGAGGACGGTCACCGGGGAGCTGTTTTTT. As protein: CASKRTVTGELFF. The genes are TRBV2 and TRBJ2-2, with D unclear. V was pared by 7 bases and J by 4 bases, with 10 bases between. The V gene's germline CDR1 is SNHLY and CDR2 FYNNEI. CDR3 length equals 13 residues. The full variable domain, completed using reference TRBV2 and TRBJ2-2, is EPEVTQTPSHQVTQMGQEVILRCVPISNHLYFYWYRQILGQKVEFLVSFYNNEISEKSEIFDDQFSVERPDGSNFTLKIRSTKLEDSAMYFCASKRTVTGELFFGEGSRLTVL.

The chain has TRBV2 and TRBJ2-7; tentatively, D is TRBD2 (5 bases). The CDR3 length is 15 residues. Trimming pared 4 bases from V and 5 bases from J, leaving 18 bases between. Germline V CDR1 and CDR2: SNHLY, FYNNEI. The chain's CDR3 is CASSAGIGQSDEQYF. In nucleotides, the CDR3 is TGTGCCAGCAGTGCGGGAATTGGGCAGTCGGACGAGCAGTACTTC.

This clone was counted a single time. This chain uses TRBV19 with TRBJ2-7; 9 positions match TRBD1. The germline V gene encodes CDR1 LNHDA and CDR2 SQIVND (reference sequence). This CDR3 is built from 15 residues. The V and J ends lost 4 bases and 5 bases, in that order; junction bases with no gene match: 9. For the CDR3, the DNA is TGTGCCAGTAGTACTAGTTCACAGGGGGCTAACGAGCAGTACTTC. As protein: CASSTSSQGANEQYF.

This clone was seen only once. The genes are TRBV5-1 and TRBJ2-5, with D maybe TRBD2 (5 bases). Germline CDR1 is SGHRS and CDR2 is YFSETQ. The CDR3 is 14 residues long. Trimming shortened V by 5 bases and J by 0 bases, and 11 bases separated the two germline ends. DNA for the CDR3: TGCGCCAGCAGTGCACAGACTAACCAAGAGACCCAGTACTTC. Protein sequence: CASSAQTNQETQYF.